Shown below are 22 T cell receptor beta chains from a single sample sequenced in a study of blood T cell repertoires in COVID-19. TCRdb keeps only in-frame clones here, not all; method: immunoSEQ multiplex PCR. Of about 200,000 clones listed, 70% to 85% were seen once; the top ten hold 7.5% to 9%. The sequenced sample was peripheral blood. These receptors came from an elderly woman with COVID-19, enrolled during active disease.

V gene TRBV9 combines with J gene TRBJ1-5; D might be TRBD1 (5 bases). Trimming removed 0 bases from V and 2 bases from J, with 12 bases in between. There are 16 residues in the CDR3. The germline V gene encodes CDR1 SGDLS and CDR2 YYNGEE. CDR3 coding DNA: TGTGCCAGCAGCGTAGGAGGGGACTGGGGCAATCAGCCCCAGCATTTT. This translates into CASSVGGDWGNQPQHF. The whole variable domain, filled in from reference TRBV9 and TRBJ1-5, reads DSGVTQTPKHLITATGQRVTLRCSPRSGDLSVYWYQQSLDQGLQFLIQYYNGEERAKGNILERFSAQQFPDLHSELNLSSLELGDSALYFCASSVGGDWGNQPQHFGDGTRLSIL.

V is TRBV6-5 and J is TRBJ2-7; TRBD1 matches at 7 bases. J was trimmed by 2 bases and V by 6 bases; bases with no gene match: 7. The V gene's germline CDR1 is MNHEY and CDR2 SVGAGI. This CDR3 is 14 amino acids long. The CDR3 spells CASRRPGQTYEQYF. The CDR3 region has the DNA TGTGCCAGCAGGAGACCGGGACAGACCTACGAGCAGTACTTC.

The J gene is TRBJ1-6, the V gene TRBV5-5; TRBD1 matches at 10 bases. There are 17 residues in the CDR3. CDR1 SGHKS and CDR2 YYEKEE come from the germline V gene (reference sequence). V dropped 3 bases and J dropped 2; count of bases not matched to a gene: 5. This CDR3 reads CASSWDRGKPYNSPLHF. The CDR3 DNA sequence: TGTGCCAGCAGCTGGGACAGGGGCAAGCCCTATAATTCACCCCTCCACTTT.

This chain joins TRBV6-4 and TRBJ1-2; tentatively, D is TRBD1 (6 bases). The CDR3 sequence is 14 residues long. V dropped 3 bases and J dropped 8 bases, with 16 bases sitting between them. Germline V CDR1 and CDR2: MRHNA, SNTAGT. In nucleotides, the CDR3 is TGTGCCAGCAGTGAAGACGACAGGACGGGGGGCTACACCTTC. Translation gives CASSEDDRTGGYTF.

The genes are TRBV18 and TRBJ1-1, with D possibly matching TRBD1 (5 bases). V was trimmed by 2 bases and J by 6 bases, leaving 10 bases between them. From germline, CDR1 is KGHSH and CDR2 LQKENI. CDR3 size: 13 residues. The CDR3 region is CASSPSETAEAFF. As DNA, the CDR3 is TGTGCCAGCTCACCATCCGAGACAGCTGAAGCTTTCTTT. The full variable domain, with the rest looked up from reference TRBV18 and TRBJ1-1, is NAGVMQNPRHLVRRRGQEARLRCSPMKGHSHVYWYRQLPEEGLKFMVYLQKENIIDESGMPKERFSAEFPKEGPSILRIQQVVRGDSAAYFCASSPSETAEAFFGQGTRLTVV.

The CDR3 sequence: CASSLMAPTTYEQYF. The DNA for the CDR3 is TGTGCCAGCAGCTTAATGGCCCCAACAACCTACGAGCAGTACTTC. V and J are TRBV7-3 and TRBJ2-7; D gene unclear. The ends were cut back, 1 base at V and 2 bases at J, with 12 bases in the middle. The CDR3 is 15 residues long. Germline V gives CDR1 SGHTA, CDR2 FQGTGA.

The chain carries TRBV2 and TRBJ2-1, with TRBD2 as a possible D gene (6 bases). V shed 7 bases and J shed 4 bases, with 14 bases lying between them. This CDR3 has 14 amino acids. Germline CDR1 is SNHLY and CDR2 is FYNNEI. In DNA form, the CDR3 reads TGTGCCAGCACCGACGTAGCGGAATACAATGAGCAGTTCTTC. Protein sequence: CASTDVAEYNEQFF.

This chain's CDR3 is CASSPRASWAYNEQFF. The DNA for the CDR3 is TGTGCCAGCAGCCCCCGAGCGAGCTGGGCCTACAATGAGCAGTTCTTC. The rearrangement uses TRBV13 and TRBJ2-1, with D unresolved. V was cut by 5 bases and J by 2 bases, with 16 bases left in between. Germline loops: CDR1 PRHDT, CDR2 FYEKMQ (reference sequence). This CDR3 has 16 amino acids.

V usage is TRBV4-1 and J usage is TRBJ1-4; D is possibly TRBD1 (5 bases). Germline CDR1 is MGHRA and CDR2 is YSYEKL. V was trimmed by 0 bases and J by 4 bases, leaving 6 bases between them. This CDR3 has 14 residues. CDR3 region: CASSQEGLNEKLFF. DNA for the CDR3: TGCGCCAGCAGCCAAGAGGGACTTAATGAAAAACTGTTTTTT.

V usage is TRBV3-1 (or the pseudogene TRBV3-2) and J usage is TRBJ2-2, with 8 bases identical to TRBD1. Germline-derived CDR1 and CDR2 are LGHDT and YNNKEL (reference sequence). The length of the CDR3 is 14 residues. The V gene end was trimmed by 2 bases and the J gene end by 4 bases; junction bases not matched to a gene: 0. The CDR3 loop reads CASSQTGGTGELFF. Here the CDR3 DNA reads TGTGCCAGCAGCCAAACAGGGGGCACCGGGGAGCTGTTTTTT.

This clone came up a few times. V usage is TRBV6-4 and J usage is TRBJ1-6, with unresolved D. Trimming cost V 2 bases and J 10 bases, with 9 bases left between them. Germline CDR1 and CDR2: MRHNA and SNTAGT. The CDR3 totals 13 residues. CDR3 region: CASSDMVGSPLHF. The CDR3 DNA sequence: TGTGCCAGCAGTGACATGGTCGGGTCACCCCTCCACTTT.

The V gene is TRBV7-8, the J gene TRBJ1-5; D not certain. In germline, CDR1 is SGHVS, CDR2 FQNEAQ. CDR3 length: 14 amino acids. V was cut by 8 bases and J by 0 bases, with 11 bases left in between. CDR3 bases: TGTGCCAGCGGGAGGCAGGATAGCAATCAGCCCCAGCATTTT. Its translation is CASGRQDSNQPQHF. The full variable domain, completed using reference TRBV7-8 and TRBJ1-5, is GAGVSQSPRYKVAKRGQDVALRCDPISGHVSLFWYQQALGQGPEFLTYFQNEAQLDKSGLPSDRFFAERPEGSVSTLKIQRTQQEDSAVYLCASGRQDSNQPQHFGDGTRLSIL.

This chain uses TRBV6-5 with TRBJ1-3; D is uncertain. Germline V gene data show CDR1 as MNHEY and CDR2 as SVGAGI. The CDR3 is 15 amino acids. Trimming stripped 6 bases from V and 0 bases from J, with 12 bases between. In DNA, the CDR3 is TGTGCCAGCAGCCAGGACGGGAGCTCTGGAAACACCATATATTTT. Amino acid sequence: CASSQDGSSGNTIYF.

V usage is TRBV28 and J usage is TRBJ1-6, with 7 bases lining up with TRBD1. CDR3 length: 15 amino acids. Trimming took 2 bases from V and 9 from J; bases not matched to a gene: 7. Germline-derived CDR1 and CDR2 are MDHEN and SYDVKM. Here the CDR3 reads CASSLRGQGGSPLHF. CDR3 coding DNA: TGTGCCAGCAGTTTACGTGGGCAGGGGGGTTCACCCCTCCACTTT.

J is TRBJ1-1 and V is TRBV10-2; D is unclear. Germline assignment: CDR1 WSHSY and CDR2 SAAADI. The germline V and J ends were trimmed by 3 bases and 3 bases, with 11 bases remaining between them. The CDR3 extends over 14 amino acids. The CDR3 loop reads CASSDTRRDTEAFF. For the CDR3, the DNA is TGCGCCAGCAGTGACACGAGGAGGGACACTGAAGCTTTCTTT.

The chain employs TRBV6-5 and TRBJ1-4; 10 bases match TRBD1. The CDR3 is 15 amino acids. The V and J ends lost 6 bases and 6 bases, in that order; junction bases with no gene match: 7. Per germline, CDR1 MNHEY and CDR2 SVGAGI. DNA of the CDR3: TGTGCCAGCAGCCTGTCGGGGACAGGGGATGAAAAACTGTTTTTT. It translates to CASSLSGTGDEKLFF.

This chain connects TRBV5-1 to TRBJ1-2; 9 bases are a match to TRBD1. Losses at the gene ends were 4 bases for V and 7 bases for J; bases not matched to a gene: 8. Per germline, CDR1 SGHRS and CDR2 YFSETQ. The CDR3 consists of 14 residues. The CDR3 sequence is CASSAGQGESGYTF. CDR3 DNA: TGCGCCAGCAGCGCGGGACAGGGTGAATCTGGCTACACCTTC.

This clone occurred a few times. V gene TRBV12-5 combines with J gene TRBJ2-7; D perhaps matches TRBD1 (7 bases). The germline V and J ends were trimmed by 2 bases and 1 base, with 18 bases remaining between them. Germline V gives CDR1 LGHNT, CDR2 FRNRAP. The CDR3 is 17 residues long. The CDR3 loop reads CASGLPRGGTASYEQYF. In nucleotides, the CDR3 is TGTGCTAGTGGTTTGCCTAGAGGAGGGACAGCTTCCTACGAGCAGTACTTC.

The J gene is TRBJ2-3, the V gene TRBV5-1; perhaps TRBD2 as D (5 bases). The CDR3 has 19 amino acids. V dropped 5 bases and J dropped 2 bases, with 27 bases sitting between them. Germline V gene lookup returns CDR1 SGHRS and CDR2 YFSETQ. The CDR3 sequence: CASSRGQEARVRLTDTQYF. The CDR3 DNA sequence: TGCGCCAGCAGTAGAGGGCAAGAAGCGCGCGTTAGGCTCACAGATACGCAGTATTTT.

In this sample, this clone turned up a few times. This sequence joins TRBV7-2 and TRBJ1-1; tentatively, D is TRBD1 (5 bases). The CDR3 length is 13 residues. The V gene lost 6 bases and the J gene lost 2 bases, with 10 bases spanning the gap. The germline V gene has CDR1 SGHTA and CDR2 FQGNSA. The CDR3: CASSEGHNTEAFF. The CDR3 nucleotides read TGTGCCAGCAGTGAAGGACACAACACTGAAGCTTTCTTT.

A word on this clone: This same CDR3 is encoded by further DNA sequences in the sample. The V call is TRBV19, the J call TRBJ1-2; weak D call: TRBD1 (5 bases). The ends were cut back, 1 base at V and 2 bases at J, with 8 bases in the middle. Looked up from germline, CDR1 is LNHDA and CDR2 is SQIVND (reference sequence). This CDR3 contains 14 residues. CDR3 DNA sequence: TGTGCCAGTAGTATAGGGGGCTCGAACTATGGCTACACCTTC. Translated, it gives CASSIGGSNYGYTF.

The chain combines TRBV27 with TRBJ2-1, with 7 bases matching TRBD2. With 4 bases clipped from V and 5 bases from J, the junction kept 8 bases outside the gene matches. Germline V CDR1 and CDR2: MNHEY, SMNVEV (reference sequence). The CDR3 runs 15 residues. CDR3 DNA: TGTGCCAGCAGTTCTCGACTAGCCCCCCACAATGAGCAGTTCTTC. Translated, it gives CASSSRLAPHNEQFF.